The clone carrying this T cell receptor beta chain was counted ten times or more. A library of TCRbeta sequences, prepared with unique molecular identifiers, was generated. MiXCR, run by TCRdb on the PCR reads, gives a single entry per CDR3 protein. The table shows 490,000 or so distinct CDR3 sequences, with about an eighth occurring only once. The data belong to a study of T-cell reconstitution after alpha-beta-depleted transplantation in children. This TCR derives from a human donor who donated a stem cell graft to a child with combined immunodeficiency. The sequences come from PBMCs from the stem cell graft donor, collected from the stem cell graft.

The CDR3 protein is CASRPSRLDILFGASRNTDTQYF. In DNA form, the CDR3 reads TGTGCCAGCAGACCCTCCAGGCTCGACATACTATTTGGGGCCAGCCGTAACACAGATACGCAGTATTTT. The V and J genes are TRBV6-4 and TRBJ2-3, with D possibly being TRBD1 (5 bases). This CDR3 has 23 amino acids. Per germline, CDR1 MRHNA and CDR2 SNTAGT. V lost 6 bases and J lost 2, with 39 bases in between.